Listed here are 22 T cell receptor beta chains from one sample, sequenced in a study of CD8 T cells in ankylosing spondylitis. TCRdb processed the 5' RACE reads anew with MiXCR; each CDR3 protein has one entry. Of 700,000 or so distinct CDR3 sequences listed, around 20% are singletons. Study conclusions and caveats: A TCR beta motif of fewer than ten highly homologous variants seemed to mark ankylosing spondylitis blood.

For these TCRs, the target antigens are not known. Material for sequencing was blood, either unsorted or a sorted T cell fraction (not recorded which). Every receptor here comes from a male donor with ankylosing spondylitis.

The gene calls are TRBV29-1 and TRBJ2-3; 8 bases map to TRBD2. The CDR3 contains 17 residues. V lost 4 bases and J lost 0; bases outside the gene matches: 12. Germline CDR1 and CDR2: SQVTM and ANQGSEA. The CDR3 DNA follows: TGCAGCGTTGCGGCGGGACTAGGGGTTTCTAGCACAGATACGCAGTATTTT. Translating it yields CSVAAGLGVSSTDTQYF.

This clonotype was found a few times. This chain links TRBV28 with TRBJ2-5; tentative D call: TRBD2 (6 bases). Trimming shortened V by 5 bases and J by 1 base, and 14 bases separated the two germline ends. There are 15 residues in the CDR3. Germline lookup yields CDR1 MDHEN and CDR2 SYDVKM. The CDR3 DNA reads TGTGCCAGCAGTCCTGGGGGGACGTCCCAAGAGACCCAGTACTTC. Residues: CASSPGGTSQETQYF.

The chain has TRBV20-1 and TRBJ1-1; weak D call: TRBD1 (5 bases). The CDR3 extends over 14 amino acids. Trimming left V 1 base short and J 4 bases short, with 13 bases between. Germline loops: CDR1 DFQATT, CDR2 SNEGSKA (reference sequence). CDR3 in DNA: TGCAGTGCTAGAGGGGGGGGTTGGAGCACTGAAGCTTTCTTT. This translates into CSARGGGWSTEAFF.

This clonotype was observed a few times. The CDR3 is CASSVVKGHSTAFF. Here the CDR3 DNA reads TGTGCCAGCAGCGTAGTTAAGGGCCATAGCACTGCTTTCTTT. The chain links TRBV9 to TRBJ1-1; unclear D gene. Germline CDR1 and CDR2: SGDLS and YYNGEE. CDR3 length: 14 residues. Trimming removed 0 bases from V and 11 bases from J, with 17 bases in between. The variable domain in full, with the rest retrieved from reference TRBV9 and TRBJ1-1, is DSGVTQTPKHLITATGQRVTLRCSPRSGDLSVYWYQQSLDQGLQFLIQYYNGEERAKGNILERFSAQQFPDLHSELNLSSLELGDSALYFCASSVVKGHSTAFFGQGTRLTVV.

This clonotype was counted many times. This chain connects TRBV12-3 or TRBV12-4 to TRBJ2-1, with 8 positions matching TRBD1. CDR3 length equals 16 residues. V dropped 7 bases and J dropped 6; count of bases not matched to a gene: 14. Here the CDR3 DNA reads TGTGCCAGCACCTATAAGAAGGGACAGGACACCAATGAGCAGTTCTTC. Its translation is CASTYKKGQDTNEQFF.

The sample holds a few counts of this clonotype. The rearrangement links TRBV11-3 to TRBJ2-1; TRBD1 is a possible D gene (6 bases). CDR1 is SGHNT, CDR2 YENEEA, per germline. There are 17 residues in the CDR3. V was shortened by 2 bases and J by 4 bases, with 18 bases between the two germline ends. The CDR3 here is CASSLRQGIRDYNEQFF. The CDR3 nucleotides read TGTGCCAGCAGCTTACGCCAGGGGATTAGGGATTACAATGAGCAGTTCTTC.

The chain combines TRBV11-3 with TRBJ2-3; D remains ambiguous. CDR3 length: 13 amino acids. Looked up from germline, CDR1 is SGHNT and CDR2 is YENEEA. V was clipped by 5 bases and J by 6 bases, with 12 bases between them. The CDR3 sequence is CASSPLVSDTQYF. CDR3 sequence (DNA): TGTGCCAGCAGCCCGCTTGTATCTGATACGCAGTATTTT.

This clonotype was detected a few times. The CDR3 nucleotides read TGTGCCAGCAGCCAGACAGGGGATAGGGGCTACACCTTC. Amino acid sequence: CASSQTGDRGYTF. The chain recombines TRBV28 with TRBJ1-2; TRBD1 matches at 8 bases. The CDR3 runs 13 residues. The germline V gene encodes CDR1 MDHEN and CDR2 SYDVKM. V dropped 6 bases and J dropped 8; count of bases not matched to a gene: 8.

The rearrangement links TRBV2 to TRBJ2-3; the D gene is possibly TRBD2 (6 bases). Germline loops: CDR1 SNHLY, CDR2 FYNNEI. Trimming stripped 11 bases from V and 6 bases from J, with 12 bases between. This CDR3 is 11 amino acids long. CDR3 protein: CAFTSSDTQYF. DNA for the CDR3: TGTGCCTTCACTAGCAGTGATACGCAGTATTTT.

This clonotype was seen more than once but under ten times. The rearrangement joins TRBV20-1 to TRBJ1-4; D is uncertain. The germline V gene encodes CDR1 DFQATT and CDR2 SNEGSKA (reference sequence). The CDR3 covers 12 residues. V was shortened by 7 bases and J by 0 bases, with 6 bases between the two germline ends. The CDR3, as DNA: TGCAGTGTTTCCACAACTAATGAAAAACTGTTTTTT. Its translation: CSVSTTNEKLFF.

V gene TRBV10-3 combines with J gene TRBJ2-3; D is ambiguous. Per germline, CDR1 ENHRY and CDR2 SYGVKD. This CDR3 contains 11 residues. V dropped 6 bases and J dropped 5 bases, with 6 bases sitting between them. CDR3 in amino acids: CAISLGDTQYF. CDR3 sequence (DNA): TGTGCCATCAGCCTCGGAGATACGCAGTATTTT.

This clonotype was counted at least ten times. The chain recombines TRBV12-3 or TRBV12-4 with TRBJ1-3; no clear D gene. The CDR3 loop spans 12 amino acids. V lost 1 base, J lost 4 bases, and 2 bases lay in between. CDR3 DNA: TGTGCCAGCAGTTTAGTAGGAAACACCATATATTTT. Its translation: CASSLVGNTIYF.

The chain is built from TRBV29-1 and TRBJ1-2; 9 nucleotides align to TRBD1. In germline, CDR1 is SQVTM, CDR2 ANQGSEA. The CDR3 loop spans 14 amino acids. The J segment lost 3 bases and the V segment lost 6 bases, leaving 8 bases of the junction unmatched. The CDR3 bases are TGCAGCGTGCCGGGACAGGGTATGGACTATGGCTACACCTTC. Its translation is CSVPGQGMDYGYTF.

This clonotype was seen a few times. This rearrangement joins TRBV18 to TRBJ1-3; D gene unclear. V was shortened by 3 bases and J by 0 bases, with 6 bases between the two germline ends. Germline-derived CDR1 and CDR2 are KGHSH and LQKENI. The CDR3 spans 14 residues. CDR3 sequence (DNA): TGTGCCAGCTCACCGAAGAGCTCTGGAAACACCATATATTTT. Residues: CASSPKSSGNTIYF.

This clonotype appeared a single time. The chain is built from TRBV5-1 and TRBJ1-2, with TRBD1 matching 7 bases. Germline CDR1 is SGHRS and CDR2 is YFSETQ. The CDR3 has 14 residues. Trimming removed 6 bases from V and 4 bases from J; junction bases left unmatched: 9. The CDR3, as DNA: TGCGCCAGCAAGGACCCAGGGGGGGCCTATGGCTACACCTTC. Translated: CASKDPGGAYGYTF. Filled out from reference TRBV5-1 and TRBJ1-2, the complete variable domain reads KAGVTQTPRYLIKTRGQQVTLSCSPISGHRSVSWYQQTPGQGLQFLFEYFSETQRNKGNFPGRFSGRQFSNSRSEMNVSTLELGDSALYLCASKDPGGAYGYTFGSGTRLTVV.

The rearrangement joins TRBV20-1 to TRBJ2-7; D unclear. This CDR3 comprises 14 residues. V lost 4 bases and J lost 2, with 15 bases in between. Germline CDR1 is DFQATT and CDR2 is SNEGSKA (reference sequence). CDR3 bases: TGCAGTGCTATTATTCCAGGCCGAACCTACGAGCAGTACTTC. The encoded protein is CSAIIPGRTYEQYF.

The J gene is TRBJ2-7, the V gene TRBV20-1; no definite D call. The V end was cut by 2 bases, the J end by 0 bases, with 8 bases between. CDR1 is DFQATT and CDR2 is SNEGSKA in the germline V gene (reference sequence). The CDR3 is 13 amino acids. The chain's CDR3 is CSARPPNSYEQYF. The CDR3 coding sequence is TGCAGTGCTAGACCCCCCAACTCCTACGAGCAGTACTTC.

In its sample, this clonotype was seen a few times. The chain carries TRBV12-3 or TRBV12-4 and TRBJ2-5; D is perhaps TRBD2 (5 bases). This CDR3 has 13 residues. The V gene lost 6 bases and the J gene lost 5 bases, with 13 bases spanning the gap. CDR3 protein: CASSSTSLETQYF. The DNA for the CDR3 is TGTGCCAGCAGCTCTACTAGTTTGGAGACCCAGTACTTC.

The DNA of the CDR3 is TGCAGTGCTGGGGCCGTGGGGGGCCCCTCCTACAATGAGCAGTTCTTC. It codes for CSAGAVGGPSYNEQFF. This chain links TRBV20-1 with TRBJ2-1; D possibly uses TRBD1 or TRBD2 (6 bases each). The V and J ends lost 5 bases and 0 bases respectively, with 17 bases between them. The CDR3 loop spans 16 amino acids. Germline V gene data show CDR1 as DFQATT and CDR2 as SNEGSKA (reference sequence).

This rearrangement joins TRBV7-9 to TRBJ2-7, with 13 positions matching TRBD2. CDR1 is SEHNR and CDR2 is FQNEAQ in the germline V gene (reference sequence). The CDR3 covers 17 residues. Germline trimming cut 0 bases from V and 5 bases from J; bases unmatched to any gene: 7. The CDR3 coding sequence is TGTGCCAGCAGCTTAGCTGGGACTAGCGGGATATCCCACGAGCAGTACTTC. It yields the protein CASSLAGTSGISHEQYF.

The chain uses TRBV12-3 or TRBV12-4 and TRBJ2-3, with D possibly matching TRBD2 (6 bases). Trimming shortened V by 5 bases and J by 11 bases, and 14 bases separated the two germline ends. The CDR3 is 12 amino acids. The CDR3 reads CASSGQRVEQYF. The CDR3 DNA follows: TGTGCCAGCAGTGGTCAGCGGGTGGAGCAGTATTTT.

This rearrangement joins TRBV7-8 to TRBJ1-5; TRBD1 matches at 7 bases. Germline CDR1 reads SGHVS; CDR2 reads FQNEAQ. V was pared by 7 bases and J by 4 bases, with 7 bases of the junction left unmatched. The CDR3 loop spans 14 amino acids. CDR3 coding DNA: TGTGCCAGCACCTTGACAGGGAAAAATCAGCCCCAGCATTTT. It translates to CASTLTGKNQPQHF.